The subject of this entry is one TCR beta chain. Its antigen is not identified. Profiling relied on immunoSEQ multiplex PCR, and the TCRdb table lists in-frame clones only, not all of them. The sample records over 100,000 clones, 92% being singletons. The germline CDR1 and CDR2 sequences are SGHKS and YYEKEE (reference sequence). The CDR3 spans 17 residues. The germline V and J ends were trimmed by 0 bases and 3 bases, with 19 bases remaining between them. These data come from a study of CD4+ T cells in melanoma. Study-wide findings and caveats: A reported correlation linked neoantigen-specific CD4+ T cells to CD8+, macrophage and B cell function. In melanoma, neoantigen-specific CD4+ T cells reportedly differed in differentiation state.

The chain combines TRBV5-5 with TRBJ2-7; possible D gene TRBD1, 5 bases. Specimen: peripheral blood. The clonotype comes from a human donor with melanoma. CDR3 protein: CASSLASYRSGIYEQYF. Written as DNA, the CDR3 is TGTGCCAGCAGCTTGGCCTCGTACAGGTCTGGAATCTACGAGCAGTACTTC.